The rows below give T cell receptor beta chains drawn from one sample of a study of cytomegalovirus exposure and HLA in healthy donors. Data came from immunoSEQ multiplex PCR; TCRdb stores just in-frame clones and leaves some out. The sample holds tens of thousands of clones, 97% seen once. Sequenced material: PBMCs. The receptors originated from a woman younger than 30 in good health and CMV-seropositive. The CDR3 runs from the conserved cysteine through the conserved F or W. The D gene is left open where the match is weak. Expanded clones are given a class, and other clones once, few, many or no size at all.

>-|TRBV29-1|TRBD2|TRBJ2-7
CSVEDQPGGYEQYF
TGCAGCGTTGAAGACCAGCCGGGGGGCTACGAGCAGTACTTC
>-|TRBV7-9|TRBD2|TRBJ2-1
CASSLGAVRGRVPGVEQFF
TGTGCCAGCAGCTTAGGCGCGGTTCGCGGGAGGGTCCCGGGAGTTGAGCAGTTCTTC
>few|TRBV2|-|TRBJ1-2
CASPRGAYTF
TGTGCCAGCCCACGCGGGGCTTACACCTTC
>-|TRBV28|TRBD1|TRBJ1-2
CASSIGQGATGYTF
TGTGCCAGCAGTATCGGGCAGGGGGCTACTGGCTACACCTTC
>-|TRBV28|-|TRBJ2-5
CASSLEQGVGETQYF
TGTGCCAGCAGTTTGGAACAGGGAGTAGGGGAGACCCAGTACTTC
>few|TRBV7-9|-|TRBJ1-2
CASSLVEGHDGYTF
TGTGCCAGCAGCTTAGTAGAGGGTCACGATGGCTACACCTTC
>-|TRBV19|TRBD1|TRBJ1-2
CASSAGTANYGYTF
TGTGCCAGTAGTGCGGGGACAGCAAACTATGGCTACACCTTC
>-|TRBV18|TRBD1|TRBJ1-2
CASSPTESQGAYGYTF
TGTGCCAGCTCACCCACCGAATCGCAGGGGGCATATGGCTACACCTTC
>-|TRBV6-5|-|TRBJ2-7
CASSPGSLYEQYF
TGTGCCAGCAGTCCGGGATCCCTCTACGAGCAGTACTTC
>-|TRBV29-1|-|TRBJ2-5
CSAPASEETQYF
TGCAGCGCCCCTGCCAGCGAAGAGACCCAGTACTTC
>-|TRBV4-2|-|TRBJ1-4
CASSQDGGTRNEKLFF
TGTGCCAGCAGCCAAGACGGGGGGACACGCAATGAAAAACTGTTTTTT
>-|TRBV29-1|-|TRBJ1-1
CSVDDPGAENTEAFF
TGCAGCGTTGACGATCCAGGGGCGGAAAACACTGAAGCTTTCTTT
>-|TRBV9|-|TRBJ1-5
CASSPLGGNNQPQHF
TGTGCCAGCAGCCCCTTGGGAGGGAACAATCAGCCCCAGCATTTT
>-|TRBV6-5|TRBD1|TRBJ1-3
CASSYTSGGGNTIYF
TGTGCCAGCAGTTATACCTCAGGGGGGGGAAACACCATATATTTT
>-|TRBV18|-|TRBJ2-5
CASSSGQQETQYF
TGTGCCAGCTCATCGGGACAACAAGAGACCCAGTACTTC
>-|TRBV7-3|-|TRBJ2-3
CASSSTGVRPDTQYF
TGTGCCAGCAGCTCCACGGGAGTCAGGCCGGATACGCAGTATTTT
>-|TRBV29-1|TRBD1|TRBJ1-4
CSVGQGKNEKLFF
TGCAGCGTAGGACAGGGGAAGAATGAAAAACTGTTTTTT
>-|TRBV27|TRBD2|TRBJ2-7
CASSPGTSAYEQYF
TGTGCCAGCAGCCCCGGGACTAGCGCATACGAGCAGTACTTC
>-|TRBV10-3|-|TRBJ2-1
CAISAVGGGADPNEQFF
TGTGCCATCAGTGCGGTCGGGGGAGGCGCGGATCCTAATGAGCAGTTCTTC
>-|TRBV28|-|TRBJ2-7
CASSPLVGVEQYF
TGTGCCAGCAGTCCCCTTGTCGGGGTCGAGCAGTACTTC
>-|TRBV28|TRBD1|TRBJ2-2
CASRGQGAPTGELFF
TGTGCCAGCAGAGGACAGGGGGCTCCCACCGGGGAGCTGTTTTTT
>-|TRBV6-5|-|TRBJ2-7
CASSYSPDQGYEQYF
TGTGCCAGCAGTTACTCACCTGATCAGGGATACGAGCAGTACTTC
>-|TRBV27|-|TRBJ2-7
CASSLLAIPYEQYF
TGTGCCAGCAGTTTACTAGCGATCCCCTACGAGCAGTACTTC
>-|TRBV10-3|-|TRBJ1-2
CAISDPREYGYTF
TGTGCCATCAGTGACCCCAGGGAATATGGCTACACCTTC
>-|TRBV10-3|TRBD2|TRBJ2-2
CAISGGLAENTGELFF
TGTGCCATCAGTGGGGGACTAGCGGAAAACACCGGGGAGCTGTTTTTT
>-|TRBV13|TRBD1|TRBJ2-7
CASSPSGQGFYEQYF
TGTGCCAGCAGCCCCTCGGGACAGGGGTTCTACGAGCAGTACTTC
>-|TRBV18|-|TRBJ1-2
CASGGERDYGYTF
TGTGCCAGCGGAGGGGAACGGGACTATGGCTACACCTTC